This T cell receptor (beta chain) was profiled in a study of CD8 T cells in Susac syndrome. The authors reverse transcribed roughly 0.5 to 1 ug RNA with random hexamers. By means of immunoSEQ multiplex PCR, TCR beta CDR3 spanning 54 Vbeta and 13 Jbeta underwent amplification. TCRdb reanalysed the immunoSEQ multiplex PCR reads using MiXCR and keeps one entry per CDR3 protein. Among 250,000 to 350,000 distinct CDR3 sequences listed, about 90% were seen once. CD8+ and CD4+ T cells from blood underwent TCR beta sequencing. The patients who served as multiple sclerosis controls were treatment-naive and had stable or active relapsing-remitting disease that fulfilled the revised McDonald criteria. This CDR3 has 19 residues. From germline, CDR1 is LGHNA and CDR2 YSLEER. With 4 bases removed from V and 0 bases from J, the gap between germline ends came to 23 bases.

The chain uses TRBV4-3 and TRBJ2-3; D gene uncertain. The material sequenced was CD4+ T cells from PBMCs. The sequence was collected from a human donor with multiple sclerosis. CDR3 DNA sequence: TGCGCCAGCAGCCGCTCTCTGATTTTGCAGAGCGCTAGCACAGATACGCAGTATTTT. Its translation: CASSRSLILQSASTDTQYF.